Here is one T cell receptor (beta chain) with its context. The table came from immunoSEQ multiplex PCR; TCRdb's copy has only in-frame clones and leaves some out. The sample has about 110,000 clones; 88% are singletons. The data stem from a study of T cell responses to AZD1222 COVID-19 vaccine. The germline V gene encodes CDR1 SEHNR and CDR2 FQNEAQ (reference sequence). J was trimmed by 2 bases and V by 6 bases; bases with no gene match: 4. This CDR3 comprises 14 residues. The starting material was peripheral blood, obtained on day 0 of AZD1222 vaccination. This chain uses TRBV7-9 with TRBJ1-5, with 7 bases that match TRBD1. The clonotype comes from an adult in good health. Here the CDR3 reads CASRPGTGNQPQHF. The CDR3 region has the DNA TGTGCCAGCAGGCCCGGGACAGGCAATCAGCCCCAGCATTTT.